Listed here are 20 T cell receptor beta chains from one sample, sequenced in a study of a mutant IDH1 vaccine in newly diagnosed glioma. These receptors' targets are unknown. Generated by immunoSEQ multiplex PCR, the TCRdb table keeps only in-frame clones and is missing some. The sample records about 30,000 clones, approximately 87% being singletons. The time point was: week 23, last vaccination. A 20-mer mutant IDH1 peptide at 300 ug was injected subcutaneously with topical imiquimod. Specimen: PBMCs, collected from a glioma patient whose treatment included an IDH1 peptide vaccine. These receptors were collected from a man aged 40-50 years with glioma.

The chain joins TRBV11-2 to TRBJ2-1; D is uncertain. The length of the CDR3 is 15 residues. Looked up from germline, CDR1 is SGHAT and CDR2 is FQNNGV. V dropped 0 bases and J dropped 7 bases, with 13 bases sitting between them. The CDR3 nucleotides read TGTGCCAGCAGCTTAGAAGCCGGCCCTGGGAATGAGCAGTTCTTC. As protein: CASSLEAGPGNEQFF.

The chain combines TRBV9 with TRBJ1-2; D is unclear. CDR3 length: 15 residues. Germline V gene data show CDR1 as SGDLS and CDR2 as YYNGEE. Trimming took 4 bases from V and 7 from J, leaving 20 bases between them. The CDR3 DNA reads TGTGCCAGCAGCTCCTCCGGGTTGGAGAGGGTTGGCTACACCTTC. Translating it yields CASSSSGLERVGYTF.

V gene TRBV5-1 combines with J gene TRBJ1-1; D is unresolved. The CDR3 loop spans 14 amino acids. Trimming left V 3 bases short and J 4 bases short, with 13 bases between. CDR1 is SGHRS and CDR2 is YFSETQ in the germline V gene. The CDR3 region is CASSSLNYATEAFF. Written as DNA, the CDR3 is TGCGCCAGCAGCTCCCTAAATTACGCCACTGAAGCTTTCTTT.

V usage is TRBV7-2 and J usage is TRBJ2-1; D is possibly TRBD2 (6 bases). V lost 0 bases, J lost 1 base, and 7 bases lay in between. There are 15 residues in the CDR3. Germline-derived CDR1 and CDR2 are SGHTA and FQGNSA. CDR3 bases: TGTGCCAGCAGCTTAGCGGAGGGGTCCTACAATGAGCAGTTCTTC. Encoded protein: CASSLAEGSYNEQFF.

This chain joins TRBV5-4 and TRBJ2-1; TRBD1 is a possible D gene (5 bases). Trimming took 2 bases from V and 8 from J, leaving 11 bases between them. Germline V gene lookup returns CDR1 SGHNT and CDR2 YYREEE (reference sequence). This CDR3 has 13 residues. The CDR3 nucleotides read TGTGCCAGCAGCTTTCAGGGCCGACATGAGCAGTTCTTC. Residues: CASSFQGRHEQFF.

The sample holds one count of this clone. The CDR3 sequence: CASSLSRGAYEQYF. CDR3 nucleotide sequence: TGCGCCAGCAGCTTGTCCAGGGGAGCCTACGAGCAGTACTTC. The chain combines TRBV5-1 with TRBJ2-7, with TRBD1 as a possible D gene (6 bases). Per germline, CDR1 SGHRS and CDR2 YFSETQ. This CDR3 is built from 14 residues. V lost 1 base and J lost 2, with 10 bases in between.

This chain connects TRBV5-1 to TRBJ2-2; tentatively, D is TRBD1 (5 bases). V lost 0 bases to trimming and J lost 2 bases, with 11 bases between them. This CDR3 is built from 16 residues. Germline V gene lookup returns CDR1 SGHRS and CDR2 YFSETQ. The CDR3 here is CASSLEFRENTGELFF. DNA for the CDR3: TGCGCCAGCAGCTTGGAGTTCAGGGAAAACACCGGGGAGCTGTTTTTT.

The chain combines TRBV5-6 with TRBJ2-7, with unresolved D. The germline V and J ends were trimmed by 0 bases and 4 bases, with 8 bases remaining between them. The CDR3 consists of 13 residues. Germline CDR1 is SGHDT and CDR2 is YYEEEE. The chain's CDR3 is CASSLVEEYEQYV. As DNA, the CDR3 is TGTGCCAGCAGCTTGGTTGAGGAGTACGAGCAGTACGTC.

The chain links TRBV7-2 to TRBJ2-3, with 8 bases fitting TRBD1. This CDR3 contains 15 residues. V shed 5 bases, J shed 0 bases, and the junction held 4 bases outside the gene matches. CDR1 and CDR2 from the germline V gene are SGHTA and FQGNSA. The CDR3 bases are TGTGCCAGCAGCAAGACAGGGGCTAGCACAGATACGCAGTATTTT. It translates to CASSKTGASTDTQYF. The whole variable domain, filled in from reference TRBV7-2 and TRBJ2-3, reads GAGVSQSPSNKVTEKGKDVELRCDPISGHTALYWYRQSLGQGLEFLIYFQGNSAPDKSGLPSDRFSAERTGGSVSTLTIQRTQQEDSAVYLCASSKTGASTDTQYFGPGTRLTVL.

This sequence joins TRBV7-2 and TRBJ1-5; 7 bases match TRBD1. Germline V gene data show CDR1 as SGHTA and CDR2 as FQGNSA. V trimming: 1 base; J trimming: 4 bases; junction bases outside the gene matches: 1. This CDR3 contains 14 residues. In DNA, the CDR3 is TGTGCCAGCAGCTTAGAGACAGGGAATCAGCCCCAGCATTTT. Protein sequence: CASSLETGNQPQHF.

V is TRBV6-6 and J is TRBJ2-7; D is possibly TRBD2 (5 bases). This CDR3 contains 11 residues. The germline V and J ends were trimmed by 5 bases and 4 bases, with 6 bases remaining between them. Germline V lookup: CDR1 MNHNY, CDR2 SVGAGI (reference sequence). CDR3 sequence reads: CASSDYYEQYF. The DNA of the CDR3 is TGTGCCAGCAGTGACTATTACGAGCAGTACTTC.

The chain employs TRBV5-1 and TRBJ1-1; D is unresolved. Trimming removed 4 bases at V and 4 bases at J, with 26 bases between. Germline CDR1 is SGHRS and CDR2 is YFSETQ. This CDR3 region has 18 residues. The CDR3 nucleotides read TGCGCCAGCAGCCGGCTCCCATCCGGGCCTGCAGAAGGCACTGAAGCTTTCTTT. It yields the protein CASSRLPSGPAEGTEAFF.

The CDR3 sequence: CASSGVENSWGDTQYF. As DNA, the CDR3 is TGTGCCAGCAGTGGGGTCGAGAACTCTTGGGGAGATACGCAGTATTTT. This rearrangement joins TRBV28 to TRBJ2-3; D is unresolved. Trimming stripped 5 bases from V and 5 bases from J, with 20 bases between. There are 16 residues in the CDR3. Germline assignment: CDR1 MDHEN and CDR2 SYDVKM.

DNA of the CDR3: TGTGCCAGCAGTTTATTGAGCGGGGAGGGCGCCGGGGAGCTGTTTTTT. It encodes CASSLLSGEGAGELFF. V is TRBV28 and J is TRBJ2-2; 7 bases are a match to TRBD2. Germline V lookup: CDR1 MDHEN, CDR2 SYDVKM. This CDR3 contains 16 residues. After removal of 1 base from V and 6 bases from J, the junction contained 8 bases not matched to a gene.

The rearrangement joins TRBV4-2 to TRBJ2-7; D tentatively fits TRBD1 or TRBD2 (5 bases each). This CDR3 region has 14 residues. Trimming stripped 6 bases from V and 2 bases from J, with 14 bases between. CDR1 and CDR2 (germline): LGHNA, YNFKEQ. CDR3: CASSPGTATYEQYF. The CDR3 region has the DNA TGTGCCAGCAGTCCCGGGACGGCTACCTACGAGCAGTACTTC.

V usage is TRBV10-3 and J usage is TRBJ2-7; 7 positions match TRBD1. The CDR3 has 14 amino acids. The V and J ends lost 7 bases and 3 bases, in that order; junction bases with no gene match: 9. In germline, CDR1 is ENHRY, CDR2 SYGVKD. Here the CDR3 reads CAIKSTGTGYEQYF. CDR3 sequence (DNA): TGTGCCATCAAATCGACAGGGACGGGCTACGAGCAGTACTTC.

This chain joins TRBV30 and TRBJ1-4, with TRBD1 identical over 8 bases. After removal of 0 bases from V and 5 bases from J, the junction contained 5 bases not matched to a gene. Germline values: CDR1 GTSNPN, CDR2 SVGIG (reference sequence). CDR3 length: 15 amino acids. Here the CDR3 reads CAWSVRTGGNEKLFF. CDR3 coding DNA: TGTGCCTGGAGTGTAAGAACAGGGGGAAATGAAAAACTGTTTTTT. The complete variable domain, with remaining parts taken from reference TRBV30 and TRBJ1-4, reads SQTIHQWPATLVQPVGSPLSLECTVEGTSNPNLYWYRQAAGRGLQLLFYSVGIGQISSEVPQNLSASRPQDRQFILSSKKLLLSDSGFYLCAWSVRTGGNEKLFFGSGTQLSVL.

This chain uses TRBV6-1 with TRBJ1-3; weak D call: TRBD1 (5 bases). The germline V and J ends were trimmed by 3 bases and 3 bases, with 24 bases remaining between them. There are 19 residues in the CDR3. The V gene's germline CDR1 is MNHNS and CDR2 SASEGT. This CDR3 is CASSDLGPGRLADGNTIYF. For the CDR3, the DNA is TGTGCCAGCAGTGACCTGGGCCCAGGGCGGCTTGCGGATGGAAACACCATATATTTT.

The chain uses TRBV6-5 and TRBJ2-5; no reliable D call. Trimming removed 5 bases from V and 5 bases from J, with 9 bases in between. Germline values: CDR1 MNHEY, CDR2 SVGAGI. The CDR3 extends over 12 amino acids. For the CDR3, the DNA is TGTGCCAGCAGTCTGACGCGGGAGACCCAGTACTTC. Translation gives CASSLTRETQYF.

The V gene is TRBV7-6, the J gene TRBJ2-7; D is tentatively TRBD1 or TRBD2 (5 bases each). With 5 bases removed from V and 5 bases from J, the gap between germline ends came to 16 bases. CDR1 and CDR2 (germline): SGHVS, FNYEAQ. The CDR3 is 14 amino acids. CDR3 DNA sequence: TGTGCCAGCAGCCCCAGTGGTTGGGACGACGAGCAGTACTTC. Protein product: CASSPSGWDDEQYF.